Sequencing of this T cell receptor beta chain was carried out in a study of cytotoxic CD8 clonotypes in ibrutinib-treated CLL. This clone was observed a single time. TCRdb keeps only in-frame clones here, not all; method: immunoSEQ multiplex PCR. Of 130,000 or so clones in the sample, around four fifths were seen once. V gave up 0 bases and J gave up 10 bases, with 10 bases separating them. The length of the CDR3 is 13 residues. Germline V gives CDR1 SEHNR, CDR2 FQNEAQ (reference sequence). The material sequenced was PBMCs, taken after 24 months of ibrutinib treatment. The V call is TRBV7-9, the J call TRBJ2-1; perhaps TRBD1 as D (6 bases). The clonotype originates from a human donor with chronic lymphocytic leukemia. CDR3 protein: CASSLAGAGEQFF. DNA for the CDR3: TGTGCCAGCAGCTTAGCGGGGGCCGGGGAGCAGTTCTTC.